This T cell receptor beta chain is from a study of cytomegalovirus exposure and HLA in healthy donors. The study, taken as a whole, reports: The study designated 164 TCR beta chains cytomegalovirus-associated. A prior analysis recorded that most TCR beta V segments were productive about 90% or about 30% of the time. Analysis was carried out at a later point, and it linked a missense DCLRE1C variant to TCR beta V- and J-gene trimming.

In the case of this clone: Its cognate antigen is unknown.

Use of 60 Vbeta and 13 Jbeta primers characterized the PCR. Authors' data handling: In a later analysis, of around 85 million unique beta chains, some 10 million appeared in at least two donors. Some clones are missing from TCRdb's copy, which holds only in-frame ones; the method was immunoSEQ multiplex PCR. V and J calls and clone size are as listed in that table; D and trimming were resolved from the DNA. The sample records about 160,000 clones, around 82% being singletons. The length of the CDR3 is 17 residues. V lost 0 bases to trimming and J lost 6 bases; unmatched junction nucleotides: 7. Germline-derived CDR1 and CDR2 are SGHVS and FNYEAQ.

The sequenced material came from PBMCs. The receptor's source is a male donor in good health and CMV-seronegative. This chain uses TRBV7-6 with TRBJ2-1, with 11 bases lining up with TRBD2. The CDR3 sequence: CASSLAVASGGINEQFF. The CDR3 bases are TGTGCCAGCAGCTTAGCGGTGGCTAGCGGGGGGATCAATGAGCAGTTCTTC.